The 21 T cell receptor beta chains given below trace back to one sample, sequenced in a study of shared clonotypes between healthy human individuals. Using immunoSEQ multiplex PCR, the repertoire was profiled, and TCRdb retains in-frame clones only, with some absent. The sample includes around 2,000,000 clones, around 96% of them seen just once. Naive CD8 cells lacked CD45RO and underwent positive selection for CCR7, leaving out terminally differentiated effector memory CD45RA+ cells. Material for sequencing was naive CD8+ T cells sorted from blood. These receptors all come from a man aged 18 to 29 in good health.

The rearrangement joins TRBV2 to TRBJ2-5, with D perhaps matching TRBD1 or TRBD2 (5 bases each). Trimming pared 2 bases from V and 4 bases from J, leaving 14 bases between. This CDR3 spans 15 amino acids. CDR1 is SNHLY, CDR2 FYNNEI, per germline. The CDR3 region has the DNA TGTGCCAGCAGTGAAACAGGACTGGTGGGAGAGACCCAGTACTTC. Its translation is CASSETGLVGETQYF.

V is TRBV4-3 and J is TRBJ2-7; TRBD1 matches 9 bases. The germline V gene has CDR1 LGHNA and CDR2 YSLEER. V was clipped by 4 bases and J by 3 bases; unmatched bases: 4. CDR3 length equals 14 residues. CDR3 region: CASSRGTGNYEQYF. CDR3 coding DNA: TGCGCCAGCAGCCGAGGGACAGGGAACTACGAGCAGTACTTC.

The chain is built from TRBV7-3 and TRBJ2-1; 7 bases agree with TRBD1. The CDR3 totals 16 residues. CDR1 is SGHTA, CDR2 FQGTGA, per germline. After removal of 5 bases from V and 0 bases from J, the junction contained 7 bases not matched to a gene. The CDR3 loop is CASSLGTASSYNEQFF. The DNA of the CDR3 is TGTGCCAGCAGCCTCGGGACAGCTAGCTCCTACAATGAGCAGTTCTTC.

As to this clone: This specimen includes other DNA sequences encoding the same CDR3. The chain combines TRBV9 with TRBJ1-1; weak D call: TRBD1 (5 bases). Trimming removed 2 bases from V and 3 bases from J, with 8 bases in between. The CDR3 is made up of 13 amino acids. Germline CDR1 reads SGDLS; CDR2 reads YYNGEE. The CDR3 reads CASSVDSDTEAFF. CDR3 coding DNA: TGTGCCAGCAGCGTCGACAGTGACACTGAAGCTTTCTTT.

This chain joins TRBV4-1 and TRBJ2-7; D is undetermined. Trimming pared 4 bases from V and 4 bases from J, leaving 11 bases between. The CDR3 runs 13 residues. The germline V gene encodes CDR1 MGHRA and CDR2 YSYEKL. In DNA, the CDR3 is TGCGCCAGCAGCCCCACGCTCGCGTACGAGCAGTACTTC. The encoded protein is CASSPTLAYEQYF.

V and J are TRBV4-1 and TRBJ2-7; 12 bases agree with TRBD2. The V gene end was trimmed by 0 bases and the J gene end by 4 bases; junction bases not matched to a gene: 4. In germline, CDR1 is MGHRA, CDR2 YSYEKL. This CDR3 comprises 16 residues. This chain's CDR3 is CASSQDELAGGYEQYF. The DNA for the CDR3 is TGCGCCAGCAGCCAAGATGAGCTAGCGGGAGGGTACGAGCAGTACTTC.

The chain uses TRBV10-2 and TRBJ1-5, with D possibly matching TRBD1 (6 bases). The CDR3 consists of 15 residues. The V gene's germline CDR1 is WSHSY and CDR2 SAAADI. V was pared by 4 bases and J by 7 bases, with 17 bases between. This CDR3 is CASSGVQGGNQPQHF. CDR3 nucleotide sequence: TGCGCCAGCAGTGGGGTACAGGGAGGTAACCAGCCCCAGCATTTT.

This chain uses TRBV29-1 with TRBJ2-1; either TRBD1 or TRBD2 may fit D (5 bases each). The germline V and J ends were trimmed by 2 bases and 1 base, with 12 bases remaining between them. Germline loops: CDR1 SQVTM, CDR2 ANQGSEA. The CDR3 runs 15 residues. The CDR3 here is CSVETGAGSYNEQFF. In DNA, the CDR3 is TGCAGCGTTGAAACCGGGGCCGGATCCTACAATGAGCAGTTCTTC.

The rearrangement links TRBV4-3 to TRBJ2-3; 13 positions match TRBD2. The V gene's germline CDR1 is LGHNA and CDR2 YSLEER. The CDR3 is 19 amino acids. J gave up 4 bases and V 0 bases, and 10 bases lay outside the gene matches. CDR3 sequence reads: CASSQDGLAGAGTPDTQYF. DNA of the CDR3: TGCGCCAGCAGCCAAGACGGACTAGCGGGAGCTGGGACCCCAGATACGCAGTATTTT.

The V call is TRBV27, the J call TRBJ1-3; maybe TRBD1 (5 bases). Germline CDR1 and CDR2: MNHEY and SMNVEV (reference sequence). This CDR3 region has 16 residues. The ends were cut back, 5 bases at V and 0 bases at J, with 14 bases in the middle. CDR3 amino acids: CASSGQTLLSGNTIYF. CDR3 DNA sequence: TGTGCCAGCAGTGGACAAACCCTACTCTCTGGAAACACCATATATTTT.

The rearrangement links TRBV5-5 to TRBJ2-7; D gene unclear. The CDR3 totals 17 residues. The V gene lost 1 base and the J gene lost 0 bases, with 17 bases spanning the gap. The germline CDR1 and CDR2 sequences are SGHKS and YYEKEE (reference sequence). The CDR3 protein is CASSLRLRPSSSYEQYF. CDR3 nucleotides: TGTGCCAGCAGCTTGCGCCTTCGGCCTTCCAGCTCCTACGAGCAGTACTTC.

This clone was seen a single time. The chain combines TRBV13 with TRBJ2-1, with 9 bases lining up with TRBD1. This CDR3 spans 14 amino acids. The J segment lost 4 bases and the V segment lost 7 bases, leaving 5 bases of the junction unmatched. Germline CDR1 reads PRHDT; CDR2 reads FYEKMQ (reference sequence). The CDR3 DNA follows: TGTGCCAGCACTTGGACAGGGGATTACAATGAGCAGTTCTTC. It is translated as CASTWTGDYNEQFF.

The rearrangement uses TRBV5-6 and TRBJ2-1; 9 bases line up with TRBD2. The CDR3 extends over 14 amino acids. CDR1 and CDR2 (germline): SGHDT, YYEEEE. J was trimmed by 0 bases and V by 7 bases; bases with no gene match: 2. In nucleotides, the CDR3 is TGTGCCAGCTATAGCGGGGGCTCCTACAATGAGCAGTTCTTC. Translating it yields CASYSGGSYNEQFF. The variable domain in full, with the rest retrieved from reference TRBV5-6 and TRBJ2-1, is DAGVTQSPTHLIKTRGQQVTLRCSPKSGHDTVSWYQQALGQGPQFIFQYYEEEERQRGNFPDRFSGHQFPNYSSELNVNALLLGDSALYLCASYSGGSYNEQFFGPGTRLTVL.

Points on this clone: This likely comes from a read error, as the CDR3 has no conserved phenylalanine or tryptophan at its end. The chain links TRBV28 to TRBJ1-2, with TRBD1 as a possible D gene (5 bases). Germline assignment: CDR1 MDHEN and CDR2 SYDVKM. The V and J ends lost 7 bases and 7 bases respectively, with 13 bases between them. This CDR3 contains 12 residues. The DNA for the CDR3 is TGTGCCAGCAAGAAAGGGGCCGGTGGCTACACCTTA. As protein: CASKKGAGGYTL.

The chain combines TRBV2 with TRBJ2-4, with a weak D call TRBD2 (5 bases). Deletions cut 4 bases from V and 1 base from J, with 17 bases between. Looked up from germline, CDR1 is SNHLY and CDR2 is FYNNEI. This CDR3 spans 17 amino acids. For the CDR3, the DNA is TGTGCCAGCAGTGGGGCCACTGAGGACTTGGCCAAAAACATTCAGTACTTC. Protein product: CASSGATEDLAKNIQYF. Full variable domain (remainder filled in from reference TRBV2 and TRBJ2-4): EPEVTQTPSHQVTQMGQEVILRCVPISNHLYFYWYRQILGQKVEFLVSFYNNEISEKSEIFDDQFSVERPDGSNFTLKIRSTKLEDSAMYFCASSGATEDLAKNIQYFGAGTRLSVL.

The V call is TRBV4-1, the J call TRBJ2-1, with TRBD2 identical over 11 bases. The germline gives CDR1 MGHRA, CDR2 YSYEKL. The V and J ends lost 6 bases and 8 bases, in that order; junction bases with no gene match: 15. The CDR3 is 17 residues long. CDR3 in DNA: TGCGCCAGCAGGAAAGGTATAGCGGGAGGGCTGATCTATGAGCAGTTCTTC. Encoded protein: CASRKGIAGGLIYEQFF.

This clone was found once. The chain has TRBV30 and TRBJ2-3; tentatively, D is TRBD2 (6 bases). Deletions cut 2 bases from V and 6 bases from J, with 21 bases between. Germline values: CDR1 GTSNPN, CDR2 SVGIG (reference sequence). The CDR3 contains 16 residues. The CDR3 nucleotides read TGTGCCTGGAGTCCCGGGACTCTGGGTGTTCGGGATACGCAGTATTTT. Residues: CAWSPGTLGVRDTQYF.

To note about this clone: At the DNA level, this CDR3 is encoded by other sequences in the same sample as well. This sequence joins TRBV28 and TRBJ2-3; 7 positions agree with TRBD2. CDR3 length equals 14 residues. Germline CDR1 reads MDHEN; CDR2 reads SYDVKM. V shed 2 bases and J 2 bases; nucleotides not matched to a gene: 1. In DNA, the CDR3 is TGTGCCAGCAGTTTAGCGGGGGACACAGATACGCAGTATTTT. Amino acids: CASSLAGDTDTQYF.

The chain carries TRBV4-3 and TRBJ2-7, with D possibly TRBD2 on 6 matching bases. CDR3 size: 15 residues. Germline V CDR1 and CDR2: LGHNA, YSLEER. Trimming removed 0 bases from V and 2 bases from J, with 11 bases in between. Here the CDR3 reads CASSQDWSSAYEQYF. Here the CDR3 DNA reads TGCGCCAGCAGCCAAGATTGGTCTAGCGCCTACGAGCAGTACTTC.

The genes are TRBV9 and TRBJ2-1, with 8 bases matching TRBD2. V lost 0 bases and J lost 10; bases outside the gene matches: 3. Germline CDR1 and CDR2: SGDLS and YYNGEE. The CDR3 spans 13 residues. This chain's CDR3 is CASSVAGGLEQFF. CDR3 DNA sequence: TGTGCCAGCAGCGTAGCGGGGGGGCTCGAGCAGTTCTTC.

This chain links TRBV4-1 with TRBJ1-1, with D perhaps matching TRBD1 (5 bases). The CDR3 contains 11 residues. With 3 bases removed from V and 10 bases from J, the gap between germline ends came to 9 bases. Germline CDR1 MGHRA, CDR2 YSYEKL. The CDR3 DNA reads as TGCGCCAGCAGCCATGGGGACGTAGCTTTCTTT. Translation: CASSHGDVAFF.